Listed below are T cell receptor beta chains from one sample, sequenced in a study of blood T cells in healthy people across ages. MiXCR was run by TCRdb on the 5' RACE reads, yielding one entry per CDR3 protein. The data show roughly 560,000 distinct CDR3 sequences, approximately 25% seen once. The data were also submitted as part of a second study, on T cells of mothers and their children.

Sequenced sample: blood. The receptors were sampled from a boy aged 5-17 years in good health. The CDR3 runs from the conserved cysteine through the conserved F or W. A D gene is named only where the DNA matches it firmly. Size tells how often a clone was seen (once, few, many) or the class of an expanded clone, and some rows leave it out.

cdr3_aa: CASSQGGVAGSLGEQFF; cdr3_nt: TGTGCCAGCAGCCAAGGAGGGGTAGCGGGGTCCCTCGGTGAGCAGTTCTTC; clone_size: -; d_call: TRBD2; v_call: TRBV3-1; j_call: TRBJ2-1
cdr3_aa: CASSQDYRGNEQFF; cdr3_nt: TGTGCCAGCAGCCAAGATTATCGGGGCAATGAGCAGTTCTTC; clone_size: many; d_call: -; v_call: TRBV14; j_call: TRBJ2-1
cdr3_aa: CASSFGTGGLLNGYTF; cdr3_nt: TGTGCCAGCAGTTTTGGGACAGGGGGACTACTGAATGGCTACACCTTC; clone_size: few; d_call: TRBD1; v_call: TRBV12-3/TRBV12-4; j_call: TRBJ1-2
cdr3_aa: CASSQEGLSTDTQYF; cdr3_nt: TGTGCCAGCAGCCAAGAGGGCCTTAGCACAGATACGCAGTATTTT; clone_size: few; d_call: -; v_call: TRBV4-2; j_call: TRBJ2-3
cdr3_aa: CASSVEGSGLETQYF; cdr3_nt: TGTGCCAGCAGCGTAGAGGGTAGCGGCTTAGAGACCCAGTACTTC; clone_size: few; d_call: -; v_call: TRBV9; j_call: TRBJ2-5
cdr3_aa: CSVGGRDQPQHF; cdr3_nt: TGCAGCGTTGGGGGTAGGGATCAGCCCCAGCATTTT; clone_size: few; d_call: -; v_call: TRBV29-1; j_call: TRBJ1-5
cdr3_aa: CAWSEGTLSTDTQYF; cdr3_nt: TGTGCCTGGAGTGAGGGGACCCTTAGCACAGATACGCAGTATTTT; clone_size: -; d_call: -; v_call: TRBV30; j_call: TRBJ2-3
cdr3_aa: CAGSLAEGLEAFF; cdr3_nt: TGTGCCGGCAGCTTAGCGGAGGGTTTGGAAGCTTTCTTT; clone_size: -; d_call: -; v_call: TRBV7-9; j_call: TRBJ1-1
cdr3_aa: CASSYSMMSEQYF; cdr3_nt: TGTGCCAGCAGTTACTCGATGATGAGCGAGCAGTACTTC; clone_size: many; d_call: -; v_call: TRBV6-2/TRBV6-3; j_call: TRBJ2-7
cdr3_aa: CASSPGASGGDEQFF; cdr3_nt: TGTGCCAGCAGCCCCGGGGCTAGCGGGGGTGATGAGCAGTTCTTC; clone_size: few; d_call: TRBD2; v_call: TRBV11-2; j_call: TRBJ2-1